This TCR beta chain came from a study of CD8+ T cells in alopecia areata. In the study overall: Each day, treated patients took oral tofacitinib twice, at 5 to 10 mg per dose.

Details on this clone: What it binds is unknown.

The authors extracted RNA and reverse transcribed it into cDNA as the sequencing template. Using immunoSEQ multiplex PCR, the repertoire was profiled, and TCRdb retains in-frame clones only, with some absent. The table has more than 95,000 clones, less than 45% seen once. General study findings and limits: Normal-skin resident alphabeta T cells also appear among scalp sample sequences. Clonality was higher in lesional than normal scalp, especially in alopecia totalis/universalis.

Trimming took 8 bases from V and 3 from J; bases not matched to a gene: 4. This CDR3 is 12 amino acids long. CDR1 is GTSNPN, CDR2 SVGIG, per germline (reference sequence). Individuals with alopecia areata gave both lesional scalp punch biopsies and peripheral blood for collection. This receptor was identified in a human donor with alopecia areata. The J gene is TRBJ2-7, the V gene TRBV30, with 10 bases that match TRBD2. Sequences were obtained from CD4+ T cells sorted from blood. This chain's CDR3 is CAGKREGYEQYF. The DNA of the CDR3 is TGTGCCGGAAAGCGGGAGGGCTACGAGCAGTACTTC.